This T cell receptor beta chain was obtained from a study of control samples from healthy donors and cancer patients. V shed 0 bases and J shed 10 bases, with 16 bases lying between them. This CDR3 comprises 16 residues. Germline V gives CDR1 MGHRA, CDR2 YSYEKL. Only in-frame clones appear in the TCRdb table, and some are missing; sequencing was by immunoSEQ multiplex PCR. The repertoire consists of about 81,000 clones, with 94% occurring once and the leading ten covering approximately 4.8%. The receptor's source is a woman aged 18-35 years in good health. Sample: blood. The V call is TRBV4-1, the J call TRBJ1-6; D remains ambiguous. CDR3 in amino acids: CASSQDPHPANSPLHF. The CDR3 DNA follows: TGCGCCAGCAGCCAAGATCCACACCCAGCAAACTCACCCCTCCACTTT.